The 30 T cell receptor beta chains below were found in one sample sequenced in a study of cytomegalovirus exposure and HLA in healthy donors listed by TCRdb under 2017. Libraries were constructed by the immunoSEQ multiplex PCR assay. In its TCRdb copy, this immuneACCESS table keeps in-frame sequences only and misses some clones. Where compared with another copy, unresolved V genes explain less than half of these, and the others have no known cause. The sample table holds 70,000 or so clones, of which around 94% were seen once. The ten largest clones add up to about 1.6% of the sample. Sequencing was done on a sample of PBMCs. These receptor sequences come from a man in his late teens or twenties in good health and CMV-seropositive.

J is TRBJ1-1 and V is TRBV4-1, with 10 bases aligning to TRBD1. V was pared by 6 bases and J by 7 bases, with 11 bases of the junction left unmatched. The CDR3 is 15 amino acids. In germline, CDR1 is MGHRA, CDR2 YSYEKL. The CDR3 bases are TGCGCCAGCAGACAATACCGGGACAGGGGCCTTGAAGCTTTCTTT. It translates to CASRQYRDRGLEAFF.

This clone has a single count. This chain links TRBV2 with TRBJ2-7; a possible D gene is TRBD2 (6 bases). The CDR3 extends over 14 amino acids. The V gene's germline CDR1 is SNHLY and CDR2 FYNNEI. Deletions cut 6 bases from V and 2 bases from J, with 14 bases between. CDR3 nucleotide sequence: TGTGCCAGCAGGGGGCGGGATTATGCCTACGAGCAGTACTTC. It codes for CASRGRDYAYEQYF.

V gene TRBV30 combines with J gene TRBJ2-1, with D possibly matching TRBD2 (6 bases). This CDR3 is built from 11 residues. CDR1 is GTSNPN and CDR2 is SVGIG in the germline V gene (reference sequence). V was pared by 7 bases and J by 4 bases, with 8 bases between. The CDR3 nucleotides read TGTGCCTCGACTAGGTACAATGAGCAGTTCTTC. Translated, it gives CASTRYNEQFF.

The chain joins TRBV6-6 to TRBJ2-7; maybe TRBD1 (5 bases). Between the trimmed V and J ends, which lost 2 bases and 0 bases, there was a span of 8 bases. CDR1 is MNHNY and CDR2 is SVGAGI in the germline V gene (reference sequence). The CDR3 is made up of 14 amino acids. Here the CDR3 DNA reads TGTGCCAGCAGTTACGAGACAGCCTCCTACGAGCAGTACTTC. Amino acid sequence: CASSYETASYEQYF.

The chain recombines TRBV28 with TRBJ2-7, with 9 bases that match TRBD1. With V trimmed by 6 bases and J by 4 bases, 10 bases remained unmatched. Germline loops: CDR1 MDHEN, CDR2 SYDVKM. The CDR3 length is 15 residues. DNA for the CDR3: TGTGCCAGCAGAGTTGGACAGGGGACTTTTTACGAGCAGTACTTC. Translating gives CASRVGQGTFYEQYF.

CDR3 nucleotide sequence: TGTGCCAGCAGCGGGACATGGGAGACCCAGTACTTC. Amino acid sequence: CASSGTWETQYF. The chain combines TRBV11-3 with TRBJ2-5, with TRBD1 as a possible D gene (6 bases). CDR3 length: 12 amino acids. Germline V gene sequence: CDR1 SGHNT, CDR2 YENEEA. V was shortened by 5 bases and J by 5 bases, with 9 bases between the two germline ends.

The rearrangement uses TRBV9 and TRBJ2-7; a weak D match, TRBD2 (6 bases). With 3 bases removed from V and 4 bases from J, the gap between germline ends came to 20 bases. CDR1 and CDR2 (germline): SGDLS, YYNGEE. The CDR3 extends over 16 amino acids. In DNA form, the CDR3 reads TGTGCCAGCAGCGAGGGCCCTCGAAGAGCGGGTTACGAGCAGTACTTC. Translating gives CASSEGPRRAGYEQYF.

The chain recombines TRBV18 with TRBJ2-1; 11 nucleotides align to TRBD2. The V gene's germline CDR1 is KGHSH and CDR2 LQKENI. The CDR3 is 15 residues long. Germline trimming cut 1 base from V and 7 bases from J; bases unmatched to any gene: 3. The CDR3 DNA follows: TGTGCCAGCTCACCACTAGCGGGAGGGACAAATGAGCAGTTCTTC. Translation: CASSPLAGGTNEQFF.

The genes are TRBV18 and TRBJ1-3, with a weak D call TRBD1 (5 bases). V lost 1 base and J 3 bases, leaving 10 bases between the germline ends. Germline V gene sequence: CDR1 KGHSH, CDR2 LQKENI. This CDR3 comprises 15 residues. The CDR3 DNA follows: TGTGCCAGCTCACCACAGTGGACACTTGGAAACACCATATATTTT. This translates into CASSPQWTLGNTIYF.

This clone was seen just once. V and J are TRBV6-5 and TRBJ2-7; the D gene is possibly TRBD2 (7 bases). Deletions cut 0 bases from V and 2 bases from J, with 14 bases between. The V gene's germline CDR1 is MNHEY and CDR2 SVGAGI. This CDR3 region has 16 residues. CDR3 DNA: TGTGCCAGCAGTTACTCGAGGGGGGGGCTAACCTACGAGCAGTACTTC. Amino acids: CASSYSRGGLTYEQYF.

The chain has TRBV5-4 and TRBJ2-5, with a weak D call TRBD1 (5 bases). The V gene lost 2 bases and the J gene lost 1 base, with 6 bases spanning the gap. Germline V gives CDR1 SGHNT, CDR2 YYREEE (reference sequence). This CDR3 spans 13 amino acids. The DNA for the CDR3 is TGTGCCAGCAGCTTAGACAGCCAAGAGACCCAGTACTTC. This encodes CASSLDSQETQYF.

V gene TRBV7-9 combines with J gene TRBJ1-4, with D maybe TRBD1 (5 bases). The germline gives CDR1 SEHNR, CDR2 FQNEAQ (reference sequence). This CDR3 comprises 16 residues. The V and J ends lost 0 bases and 8 bases respectively, with 16 bases between them. The CDR3 DNA is TGTGCCAGCAGCTTAGCGCAGGGCAGGGCGGGAGAAAAACTGTTTTTT. It codes for CASSLAQGRAGEKLFF.

CDR3 DNA: TGTGCCAGCAGCGTAGAGGGACTAGCGGGAGGGGTCGATGAGCAGTTCTTC. Residues: CASSVEGLAGGVDEQFF. The rearrangement joins TRBV9 to TRBJ2-1; 16 bases agree with TRBD2. Germline V gene lookup returns CDR1 SGDLS and CDR2 YYNGEE. J gave up 8 bases and V 0 bases, and 5 bases lay outside the gene matches. CDR3 length: 17 residues.

V usage is TRBV5-6 and J usage is TRBJ2-6; TRBD1 might be the D (6 bases). The germline gives CDR1 SGHDT, CDR2 YYEEEE. The CDR3 contains 17 residues. The V gene lost 1 base and the J gene lost 5 bases, with 16 bases spanning the gap. CDR3 loop: CASSLIHRAKRANVLTF. The CDR3, as DNA: TGTGCCAGCAGCTTGATTCACAGGGCAAAGCGGGCCAACGTCCTGACTTTC.

This rearrangement joins TRBV28 to TRBJ2-7; 7 positions match TRBD1. V was clipped by 5 bases and J by 0 bases; unmatched bases: 1. Per germline, CDR1 MDHEN and CDR2 SYDVKM. The CDR3 consists of 13 residues. The CDR3: CASSPGGSYEQYF. CDR3 nucleotides: TGTGCCAGCAGTCCAGGGGGCTCCTACGAGCAGTACTTC.

The chain couples TRBV6-1 to TRBJ2-5; D call uncertain. The CDR3 extends over 15 amino acids. Germline CDR1 and CDR2: MNHNS and SASEGT. V was clipped by 3 bases and J by 2 bases, with 13 bases between them. CDR3 region: CASSDRSVTQETQYF. The CDR3 nucleotides read TGTGCCAGCAGTGATAGAAGCGTAACTCAAGAGACCCAGTACTTC.

This chain uses TRBV5-1 with TRBJ2-1; 7 bases fit TRBD1. CDR1 is SGHRS, CDR2 YFSETQ, per germline. The CDR3 sequence is 17 residues long. After removal of 2 bases from V and 4 bases from J, the junction contained 12 bases not matched to a gene. The CDR3 DNA follows: TGCGCCAGCAGCTTCCGACAGGGCCCAAAGGGTTACAATGAGCAGTTCTTC. Its protein is CASSFRQGPKGYNEQFF.

The rearrangement uses TRBV7-9 and TRBJ1-3, with D tentatively TRBD1 (6 bases). Deletions cut 10 bases from V and 0 bases from J, with 10 bases between. The V gene's germline CDR1 is SEHNR and CDR2 FQNEAQ (reference sequence). The length of the CDR3 is 13 residues. CDR3 in DNA: TGTGCCACCGCGACAGGCTCTGGAAACACCATATATTTT. Translated, it gives CATATGSGNTIYF.

The chain couples TRBV9 to TRBJ2-7; 13 positions match TRBD2. Trimming cost V 0 bases and J 6 bases; bases outside gene matches: 3. Germline lookup yields CDR1 SGDLS and CDR2 YYNGEE. This CDR3 has 15 residues. CDR3 protein: CASSVGGLAGPEQYF. CDR3 DNA sequence: TGTGCCAGCAGCGTAGGGGGACTAGCGGGACCCGAGCAGTACTTC.

This sequence joins TRBV30 and TRBJ2-5; TRBD2 agrees at 7 bases. This CDR3 spans 15 amino acids. V shed 4 bases and J 5 bases; nucleotides not matched to a gene: 13. Per the germline V gene, CDR1 is GTSNPN and CDR2 is SVGIG (reference sequence). Written as DNA, the CDR3 is TGTGCCTGGAAAAGCGGGGCGTCGAGGTGGGAGACCCAGTACTTC. Amino acid sequence: CAWKSGASRWETQYF.

V is TRBV6-4 and J is TRBJ1-5; TRBD1 aligns across 9 bases. There are 14 residues in the CDR3. The V gene's germline CDR1 is MRHNA and CDR2 SNTAGT. The J segment lost 5 bases and the V segment lost 5 bases, leaving 4 bases of the junction unmatched. The CDR3 sequence is CASSPTGGHQPQHF. In DNA, the CDR3 is TGTGCCAGCAGTCCGACAGGGGGACATCAGCCCCAGCATTTT.

This chain links TRBV28 with TRBJ1-3; D perhaps matches TRBD1 (5 bases). The germline CDR1 and CDR2 sequences are MDHEN and SYDVKM. V was trimmed by 4 bases and J by 1 base, leaving 11 bases between them. There are 15 residues in the CDR3. This CDR3 is CASSSTGESGNTIYF. CDR3 coding DNA: TGTGCCAGCAGTTCCACAGGCGAATCTGGAAACACCATATATTTT. The whole variable domain, remainder taken from reference TRBV28 and TRBJ1-3, is DVKVTQSSRYLVKRTGEKVFLECVQDMDHENMFWYRQDPGLGLRLIYFSYDVKMKEKGDIPEGYSVSREKKERFSLILESASTNQTSMYLCASSSTGESGNTIYFGEGSWLTVV.

V is TRBV5-1 and J is TRBJ2-2, with 9 bases aligning to TRBD2. The CDR3 is 15 amino acids. V was clipped by 0 bases and J by 6 bases; unmatched bases: 3. CDR1 SGHRS and CDR2 YFSETQ come from the germline V gene. This CDR3 reads CASSLAQREAGELFF. CDR3 sequence (DNA): TGCGCCAGCAGCTTGGCTCAGCGGGAGGCCGGGGAGCTGTTTTTT.

The chain combines TRBV30 with TRBJ1-2, with TRBD1 matching 8 bases. This CDR3 has 13 amino acids. V was clipped by 0 bases and J by 7 bases; unmatched bases: 4. Per germline, CDR1 GTSNPN and CDR2 SVGIG (reference sequence). The CDR3 loop is CAWSVQGVSGYTF. As DNA, the CDR3 is TGTGCCTGGAGTGTACAGGGGGTCAGTGGCTACACCTTC.

V and J are TRBV19 and TRBJ1-3; no reliable D call. The V gene lost 3 bases and the J gene lost 0 bases, with 18 bases spanning the gap. There are 18 residues in the CDR3. CDR1 and CDR2 (germline): LNHDA, SQIVND (reference sequence). In DNA, the CDR3 is TGTGCCAGTAGTATTCGGGAGGACCGGTCGCTCTCTGGAAACACCATATATTTT. As protein: CASSIREDRSLSGNTIYF.

The chain joins TRBV27 to TRBJ2-1; 8 positions agree with TRBD2. The CDR3 covers 14 residues. Germline CDR1 and CDR2: MNHEY and SMNVEV (reference sequence). J lost 8 bases, V lost 2 bases, and 5 bases had no gene match. This CDR3 reads CASSLKAGAYEQFF. The CDR3 nucleotides are TGTGCCAGCAGTTTAAAAGCGGGAGCTTATGAGCAGTTCTTC.

The chain recombines TRBV21-1 with TRBJ2-3; the table's D call TRBD2 went unverified against the DNA. TRBV21-1 is annotated as a pseudogene. The CDR3 has 13 amino acids. CDR3 region: CAGFRGDWDTQYF. CDR3 DNA sequence: TGTGCCGGATTCCGGGGGGATTGGGATACGCAGTATTTT.

This clone was seen at least ten times. The chain joins TRBV6-5 to TRBJ2-3, with TRBD2 matching over 10 bases. Per the germline V gene, CDR1 is MNHEY and CDR2 is SVGAGI. With V trimmed by 0 bases and J by 4 bases, 1 base remained unmatched. The CDR3 covers 15 residues. CDR3 sequence: CASSYSAGGPDTQYF. CDR3 DNA sequence: TGTGCCAGCAGTTACTCAGCGGGAGGGCCAGATACGCAGTATTTT.

The chain is built from TRBV6-1 and TRBJ2-3, with a weak D call TRBD2 (6 bases). Germline CDR1 MNHNS, CDR2 SASEGT. The V end lost 2 bases, the J end lost 1 base, and 16 bases lay between the germline ends. The CDR3 length is 17 residues. CDR3: CASSERRSGSGTDTQYF. CDR3 in DNA: TGTGCCAGCAGTGAACGGCGAAGCGGGTCGGGCACAGATACGCAGTATTTT.

This rearrangement joins TRBV2 to TRBJ2-5; 7 bases map to TRBD2. Per the germline V gene, CDR1 is SNHLY and CDR2 is FYNNEI. This CDR3 spans 15 amino acids. V was pared by 5 bases and J by 2 bases, with 8 bases of the junction left unmatched. The CDR3 DNA reads as TGTGCCAGCAGTCTTTGGCCGGGGGGACAAGAGACCCAGTACTTC. Its translation is CASSLWPGGQETQYF.